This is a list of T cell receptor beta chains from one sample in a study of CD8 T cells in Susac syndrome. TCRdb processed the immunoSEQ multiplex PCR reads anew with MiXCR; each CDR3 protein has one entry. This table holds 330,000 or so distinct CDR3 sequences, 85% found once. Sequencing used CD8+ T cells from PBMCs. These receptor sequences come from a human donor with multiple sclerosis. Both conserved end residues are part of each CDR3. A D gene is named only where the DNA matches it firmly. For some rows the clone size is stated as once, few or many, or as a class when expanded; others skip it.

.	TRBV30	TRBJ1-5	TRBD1	TGTGCCTGGAGCCTGGGGACAGGGGGCCATCAGCCCCAGCATTTT	CAWSLGTGGHQPQHF
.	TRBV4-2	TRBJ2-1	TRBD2	TGTGCCAGCAGCCAAGAGTTTGGGACTAGCGTATCTAGCTCCTACAATGAGCAGTTCTTC	CASSQEFGTSVSSSYNEQFF
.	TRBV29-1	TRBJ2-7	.	TGCAGCGTTCAAACAGGAGTCTCCTACGAGCAGTACTTC	CSVQTGVSYEQYF
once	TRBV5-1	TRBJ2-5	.	TGCGCCAGCAGCCCCTACGGAGGGGTAAACCAGTACTTC	CASSPYGGVNQYF
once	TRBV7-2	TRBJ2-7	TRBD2	TGTGCCAGCAGCCTGGCCTGGACTAGCGTCGGCGAGCAGTACTTC	CASSLAWTSVGEQYF
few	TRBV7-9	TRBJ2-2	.	TGTGCCAGCAGCTTGAGTCAAACCGGGGAGCTGTTTTTT	CASSLSQTGELFF
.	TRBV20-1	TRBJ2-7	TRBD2	TGCAGTGCTAGAGATATGGCGGGAGGGCTCTACGAGCAGTACTTC	CSARDMAGGLYEQYF
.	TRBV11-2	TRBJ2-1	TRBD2	TGTGCCGGACAAAAGGAAGCGGGGATGACTGAGCAGTTCTTC	CAGQKEAGMTEQFF
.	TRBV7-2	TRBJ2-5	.	TGTGCCAGCAGCTTAGGGGTTCTGTTCCCCGCGAAGCGCCAAGAGACCCAGTACTTC	CASSLGVLFPAKRQETQYF
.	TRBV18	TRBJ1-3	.	TGTGCCAGCTCACCACCGGGGGCCAAGGGAAACACCATATATTTT	CASSPPGAKGNTIYF
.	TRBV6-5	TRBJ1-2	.	TGTGCCAGCAGTTACGGACCGGTCCGCAGGACCTATGGCTACACCTTC	CASSYGPVRRTYGYTF
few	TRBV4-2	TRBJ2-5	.	TGTGCCAGCAGCCAAGGCATGGAGGCGGAGACCCAAGAGACCCAGTACTTC	CASSQGMEAETQETQYF
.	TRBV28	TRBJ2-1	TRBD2	TGTGCCAGCAGTTTACACCCCCGACTAGCGGGGCCCTACAATGAGCAGTTCTTC	CASSLHPRLAGPYNEQFF
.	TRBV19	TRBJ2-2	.	TGTGCCAGTAACCAGGGCCACCGGACCGGGGAGCTGTTTTTT	CASNQGHRTGELFF
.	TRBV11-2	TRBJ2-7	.	TGTGCCAGCAGCTTAAGTCCGGAAAAACGGTACGAGCAGTACTTC	CASSLSPEKRYEQYF